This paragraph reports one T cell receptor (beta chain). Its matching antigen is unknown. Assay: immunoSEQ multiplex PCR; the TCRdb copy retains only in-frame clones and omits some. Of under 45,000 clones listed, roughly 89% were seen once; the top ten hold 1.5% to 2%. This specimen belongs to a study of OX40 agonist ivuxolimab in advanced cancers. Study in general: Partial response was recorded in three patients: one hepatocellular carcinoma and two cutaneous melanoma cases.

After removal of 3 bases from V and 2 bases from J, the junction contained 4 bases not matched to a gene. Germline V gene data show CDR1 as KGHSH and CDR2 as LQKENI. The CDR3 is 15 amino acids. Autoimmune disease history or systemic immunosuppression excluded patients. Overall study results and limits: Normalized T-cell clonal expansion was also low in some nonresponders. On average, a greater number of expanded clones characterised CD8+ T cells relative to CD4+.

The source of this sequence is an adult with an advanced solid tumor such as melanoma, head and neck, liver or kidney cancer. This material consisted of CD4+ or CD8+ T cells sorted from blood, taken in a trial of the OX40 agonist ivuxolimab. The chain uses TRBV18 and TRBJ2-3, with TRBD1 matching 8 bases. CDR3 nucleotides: TGTGCCAGCTCACCGACAGGGGCGCCCACAGATACGCAGTATTTT. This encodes CASSPTGAPTDTQYF.